The clone carrying this T cell receptor (beta chain) has a handful of counts. Its specificity is not known. Per germline, CDR1 MRHNA and CDR2 SNTAGT. V shed 4 bases, J shed 7 bases, and the junction held 5 bases outside the gene matches. The CDR3 is made up of 13 amino acids. One entry per CDR3 protein, called by TCRdb with MiXCR from the 5' RACE reads. This repertoire shows about 210,000 distinct CDR3 sequences, 2.5% to 3.5% found once; its top ten account for roughly 3%. The data belong to a study of T cells after yellow fever vaccination. Regarding the study as a whole: After the booster, around 95% of CD4 and around nine tenths of CD8 primary-response clones were re-detected.

The source is a man between 18 and 35 years old who received the YFV17D yellow fever vaccine. The material sequenced was CD4+ T cells sorted from PBMCs, taken 10 days after the yellow fever booster vaccination. The chain employs TRBV6-4 and TRBJ2-3, with 7 bases that match TRBD2. CDR3 sequence reads: CASSVTSEHTQYF. DNA of the CDR3: TGTGCCAGCAGTGTAACTAGCGAGCATACGCAGTATTTT.